In its sample, the clone carrying this T cell receptor (delta chain) ranks as large. TCRdb reanalysed the reads with CATT. In the table there are 7,500 to 10,000 delta-chain clones, 20% to 25% of which are singletons. Germline trimming cut 3 bases from V and 0 bases from J; bases unmatched to any gene: 6. Germline assignment: CDR1 GEAIGNYY and CDR2 EKD. The CDR3 has 19 amino acids. These data come from a study of gamma-delta chains in newborns, infants, children. The specimen sequenced was blood. The chain has TRDV2 and TRDJ3; 11 positions agree with TRDD3. This receptor was obtained from a child who was a newborn, infant or young child, either healthy, febrile or measles-vaccinated (not recorded which). The CDR3: CACDSVLGDSSWDTRQMFF. As DNA, the CDR3 is TGTGCCTGTGACTCGGTACTGGGGGATAGCTCCTGGGACACCCGACAGATGTTTTTC.